The 21 T cell receptor beta chains below come from one sample, sequenced in a study of blood T cell repertoires in COVID-19. Sequencing was performed with immunoSEQ multiplex PCR; in TCRdb, only in-frame clones are kept and a portion is missing. The repertoire has about 160,000 clones, approximately 80% of them found once; the top ten carry around 9.9%. Sequencing was carried out using peripheral blood. These receptors all come from a human donor in a cohort sampled during active COVID-19.

This chain connects TRBV5-1 to TRBJ2-7; maybe TRBD2 (6 bases). Trimming cost V 0 bases and J 3 bases, with 10 bases left between them. The CDR3 runs 14 residues. The V gene's germline CDR1 is SGHRS and CDR2 YFSETQ. In DNA form, the CDR3 reads TGCGCCAGCAGCTTGGTTGCGGGAAGCTACGAGCAGTACTTC. Its protein is CASSLVAGSYEQYF.

V and J are TRBV21-1 and TRBJ2-7; the table's TRBD1 call for D was not verified on the DNA. TRBV21-1 corresponds to a pseudogene. This CDR3 contains 16 residues. The CDR3: CASSKFGSWGLYEQYF. In DNA form, the CDR3 reads TGTGCCAGCAGCAAGTTTGGGTCTTGGGGCCTGTACGAGCAGTACTTC.

As concerns this clone: This may stem from a read error, because a much larger clone lies one nucleotide away. The rearrangement uses TRBV11-1 and TRBJ1-1, with a tentative D call TRBD1 (5 bases). CDR3 size: 13 residues. The germline V and J ends were trimmed by 3 bases and 1 base, with 6 bases remaining between them. CDR1 and CDR2 from the germline V gene are SGHAT and FQDESV (reference sequence). CDR3 loop: CASSFGQNTEAFF. DNA of the CDR3: TGTGCCAGCAGCTTTGGACAGAACACTGAAGCTTTCTTT.

A single count supports this clone. The chain links TRBV10-2 to TRBJ1-5, with D unclear. Trimming stripped 2 bases from V and 7 bases from J, with 9 bases between. This CDR3 is built from 13 residues. CDR1 and CDR2 from the germline V gene are WSHSY and SAAADI. This chain's CDR3 is CASSEGPGQPQHF. CDR3 DNA sequence: TGCGCCAGCAGTGAGGGTCCGGGGCAGCCCCAGCATTTT.

The V call is TRBV11-2, the J call TRBJ2-5; weak D call: TRBD2 (6 bases). This CDR3 contains 15 residues. V gave up 5 bases and J gave up 2 bases, with 15 bases separating them. In germline, CDR1 is SGHAT, CDR2 FQNNGV. The DNA of the CDR3 is TGTGCCAGCAGCCCTCTTCTAGCGAGACAAGAGACCCAGTACTTC. Translating it yields CASSPLLARQETQYF.

The V and J genes are TRBV6-6 and TRBJ2-3; the D gene is possibly TRBD2 (5 bases). Between the trimmed V and J ends, which lost 2 bases and 8 bases, there was a span of 11 bases. Germline V gene lookup returns CDR1 MNHNY and CDR2 SVGAGI (reference sequence). The CDR3 length is 13 residues. CDR3 in DNA: TGTGCCAGCAGTTACCCGGGGTCTGGTACGCAGTATTTT. Its translation: CASSYPGSGTQYF.

V is TRBV7-2 and J is TRBJ2-7; D unclear. V lost 5 bases to trimming and J lost 1 base, with 9 bases between them. There are 13 residues in the CDR3. The germline CDR1 and CDR2 sequences are SGHTA and FQGNSA. CDR3 bases: TGTGCCAGCAGCAAGGCCGGGTCCTACGAGCAGTACTTC. Translated, it gives CASSKAGSYEQYF.

J is TRBJ2-5 and V is TRBV19, with TRBD2 matching over 9 bases. The length of the CDR3 is 14 residues. V lost 10 bases, J lost 2 bases, and 8 bases stayed unmatched. In germline, CDR1 is LNHDA, CDR2 SQIVND (reference sequence). The DNA for the CDR3 is TGTGCCACACAGGCTAGCGGGACGCAAGAGACCCAGTACTTC. Translated, it gives CATQASGTQETQYF.

The rearrangement uses TRBV7-9 and TRBJ1-2, with no clear D. CDR1 SEHNR and CDR2 FQNEAQ come from the germline V gene (reference sequence). The V and J ends lost 1 base and 2 bases respectively, with 8 bases between them. The CDR3 sequence is 14 residues long. The CDR3 loop reads CASSLDGLNYGYTF. The DNA of the CDR3 is TGTGCCAGCAGCTTAGACGGACTAAACTATGGCTACACCTTC.

This rearrangement joins TRBV28 to TRBJ2-3; TRBD2 matches 9 bases. J lost 10 bases, V lost 5 bases, and 13 bases had no gene match. CDR3 length equals 15 residues. CDR1 is MDHEN, CDR2 SYDVKM, per germline. This CDR3 is CASSAPGTSLNAQYF. In nucleotides, the CDR3 is TGTGCCAGCAGTGCCCCCGGGACTAGCCTCAATGCGCAGTATTTT.

This chain links TRBV30 with TRBJ1-4; D is undetermined. Germline-derived CDR1 and CDR2 are GTSNPN and SVGIG (reference sequence). This CDR3 contains 16 residues. V shed 0 bases and J shed 3 bases, with 14 bases lying between them. The CDR3 nucleotides read TGTGCCTGGAGTGTAGGAGGGTGGAGGGCTAATGAAAAACTGTTTTTT. Its translation is CAWSVGGWRANEKLFF. Drawing the rest from reference TRBV30 and TRBJ1-4, the complete variable domain is SQTIHQWPATLVQPVGSPLSLECTVEGTSNPNLYWYRQAAGRGLQLLFYSVGIGQISSEVPQNLSASRPQDRQFILSSKKLLLSDSGFYLCAWSVGGWRANEKLFFGSGTQLSVL.

The chain links TRBV5-1 to TRBJ1-4; D is ambiguous. The CDR3 totals 14 residues. The V end was cut by 3 bases, the J end by 5 bases, with 11 bases between. Per germline, CDR1 SGHRS and CDR2 YFSETQ. Here the CDR3 DNA reads TGCGCCAGCAGCTGGGGAGGGCGCAATGAAAAACTGTTTTTT. The encoded protein is CASSWGGRNEKLFF.

This rearrangement joins TRBV5-4 to TRBJ1-2; the match to TRBD1 covers 7 bases. Germline loops: CDR1 SGHNT, CDR2 YYREEE (reference sequence). V lost 3 bases to trimming and J lost 5 bases; unmatched junction nucleotides: 10. This CDR3 region has 15 residues. CDR3 sequence: CASSYLDRKLYGYTF. The CDR3 coding sequence is TGTGCCAGCAGCTATTTGGACAGGAAACTTTATGGCTACACCTTC.

This clone was observed a handful of times. This CDR3 is CATSRQGRGETQYF. The CDR3 region has the DNA TGTGCCACCAGCAGACAGGGGAGAGGAGAGACCCAGTACTTC. The rearrangement uses TRBV15 and TRBJ2-5, with a tentative D call TRBD1 (6 bases). The germline V gene has CDR1 LNHNV and CDR2 YYDKDF (reference sequence). The V and J ends lost 2 bases and 4 bases respectively, with 11 bases between them. The CDR3 contains 14 residues.

In nucleotides, the CDR3 is TGTGCCAGCAGCTTAGCGGGCGGGGAGCAGTACTTC. It codes for CASSLAGGEQYF. The chain links TRBV6-2 or TRBV6-3 to TRBJ2-7; 7 nucleotides align to TRBD2. The CDR3 contains 12 residues. The germline V gene has CDR1 MNHEY and CDR2 SVGEGT. V shed 6 bases, J shed 7 bases, and the junction held 6 bases outside the gene matches.

The chain is built from TRBV3-1 (or the pseudogene TRBV3-2) and TRBJ2-3; 7 nucleotides line up with TRBD2. The junction had 11 bases not matched to a gene; V was cut back by 8 bases and J by 0 bases. The CDR3 has 16 residues. Looked up from germline, CDR1 is LGHDT and CDR2 is YNNKEL (reference sequence). CDR3 DNA: TGTGCCAGCGTTTCTAGCGGTGATACTAGCACAGATACGCAGTATTTT. Its translation: CASVSSGDTSTDTQYF.

The chain joins TRBV28 to TRBJ1-2, with D maybe TRBD1 (6 bases). Trimming took off 5 bases at V and 3 bases at J, with 10 bases between the two ends. CDR1 is MDHEN, CDR2 SYDVKM, per germline. The CDR3 has 13 amino acids. The CDR3 DNA sequence: TGTGCCAGCAGTCTAGGACAGCACTATGGCTACACCTTC. It codes for CASSLGQHYGYTF.

The chain recombines TRBV7-8 with TRBJ1-1; D not resolved. Trimming took 2 bases from V and 10 from J, leaving 11 bases between them. Germline V lookup: CDR1 SGHVS, CDR2 FQNEAQ. This CDR3 is 12 amino acids long. CDR3 region: CASSLTVRGAFF. DNA for the CDR3: TGTGCCAGCAGCTTAACTGTACGAGGAGCTTTCTTT.

This chain uses TRBV6-6 with TRBJ2-7; D might be TRBD2 (5 bases). The V gene's germline CDR1 is MNHNY and CDR2 SVGAGI (reference sequence). V was cut by 0 bases and J by 6 bases, with 9 bases left in between. The CDR3 covers 13 residues. The CDR3 spells CASSYSADSEQYF. The CDR3 nucleotides are TGTGCCAGCAGTTACTCGGCGGACTCCGAGCAGTACTTC.

A few counts support this clone. The rearrangement uses TRBV4-3 and TRBJ1-6; D is undetermined. The V gene lost 1 base and the J gene lost 9 bases, with 7 bases spanning the gap. There are 13 residues in the CDR3. From germline, CDR1 is LGHNA and CDR2 YSLEER. Written as DNA, the CDR3 is TGCGCCAGCAGCCAAGCTCGGGGTTCACCCCTCCACTTT. Its translation is CASSQARGSPLHF.

The rearrangement links TRBV30 to TRBJ2-1; unclear D gene. This CDR3 spans 13 amino acids. Germline assignment: CDR1 GTSNPN and CDR2 SVGIG (reference sequence). V lost 1 base to trimming and J lost 6 bases, with 10 bases between them. CDR3 protein: CAWSANLVNEQFF. The CDR3, as DNA: TGTGCCTGGAGTGCAAACTTGGTCAATGAGCAGTTCTTC.